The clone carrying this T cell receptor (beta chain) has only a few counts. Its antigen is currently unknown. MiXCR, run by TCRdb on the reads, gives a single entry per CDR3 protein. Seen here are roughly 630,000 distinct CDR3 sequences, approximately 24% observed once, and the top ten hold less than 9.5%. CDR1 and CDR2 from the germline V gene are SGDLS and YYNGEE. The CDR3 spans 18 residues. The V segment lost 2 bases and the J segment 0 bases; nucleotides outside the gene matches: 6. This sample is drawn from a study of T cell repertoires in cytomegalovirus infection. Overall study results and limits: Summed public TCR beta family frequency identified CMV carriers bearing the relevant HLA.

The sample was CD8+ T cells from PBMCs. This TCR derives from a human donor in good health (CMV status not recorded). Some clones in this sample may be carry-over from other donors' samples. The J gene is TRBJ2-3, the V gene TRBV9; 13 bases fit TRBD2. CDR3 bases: TGTGCCAGCAGCGTGAGGGGGACTAGCGGGGTGAGCACAGATACGCAGTATTTT. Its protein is CASSVRGTSGVSTDTQYF.